This T cell receptor (beta chain) is drawn from a study of CD8+CD57+ T cells in acquired aplastic anemia. The table lists this clonotype with many counts. Genomic DNA, serving as template, underwent TCR beta VDJ and CDR3 profiling. Each CDR3 protein gets one entry after TCRdb re-called the reads with MiXCR. The data hold more than 150,000 distinct CDR3 sequences, with 40% to 50% observed a single time. CDR1 SEHNR and CDR2 FQNEAQ come from the germline V gene (reference sequence). This CDR3 spans 15 amino acids. Deletions cut 5 bases from V and 4 bases from J, with 14 bases between. Sequencing was performed on sorted CD4+, CD8+, or CD8+CD57+ T cells (not recorded which) from PBMCs. The source is a human donor in good health. The chain combines TRBV7-9 with TRBJ1-4; no firm D call. As DNA, the CDR3 is TGTGCCAGCAGCGTCACCCATACATTTAATGAAAAACTGTTTTTT. Its protein is CASSVTHTFNEKLFF. Using reference TRBV7-9 and TRBJ1-4 for the parts outside the CDR3, the full variable domain is DTGVSQNPRHKITKRGQNVTFRCDPISEHNRLYWYRQTLGQGPEFLTYFQNEAQLEKSRLLSDRFSAERPKGSFSTLEIQRTEQGDSAMYLCASSVTHTFNEKLFFGSGTQLSVL.